Below, 28 T cell receptor beta chains from the same sample are listed, as sequenced in a study of long-term antiretroviral therapy in people with HIV. A v3.0 immunoSEQ assay was performed at survey level. Repertoires were generated with immunoSEQ multiplex PCR, while TCRdb's copy carries only in-frame clones and drops some. The profile shows some 28,000 clones, over 75% of them singletons. The specimen was unsorted PBMCs, collected more than 5 years after starting antiretroviral therapy. Source of these receptors: a woman aged 35 to 49 with HIV.

This chain connects TRBV18 to TRBJ1-4, with D possibly matching TRBD1 (6 bases). V shed 2 bases and J shed 5 bases, with 21 bases lying between them. The CDR3 is made up of 18 amino acids. Germline V gives CDR1 KGHSH, CDR2 LQKENI. For the CDR3, the DNA is TGTGCCAGCTCACCATTGGCGCAGGGGACGAGTGGCAATGAAAAACTGTTTTTT. Its protein is CASSPLAQGTSGNEKLFF.

J is TRBJ1-1 and V is TRBV5-1; 10 bases are shared with TRBD1. V lost 5 bases to trimming and J lost 5 bases; unmatched junction nucleotides: 9. The germline gives CDR1 SGHRS, CDR2 YFSETQ. The CDR3 length is 15 residues. This CDR3 reads CASRIGQGVRTEAFF. CDR3 nucleotides: TGCGCCAGCAGGATTGGACAGGGGGTTCGGACTGAAGCTTTCTTT.

V is TRBV6-5 and J is TRBJ2-7; D may correspond to TRBD1 or TRBD2 (5 bases each). The CDR3 contains 15 residues. V was clipped by 6 bases and J by 0 bases, with 15 bases between them. The germline V gene has CDR1 MNHEY and CDR2 SVGAGI. Here the CDR3 DNA reads TGTGCCAGCAGAACCGGGACCCATCCCTCCTACGAGCAGTACTTC. Translating it yields CASRTGTHPSYEQYF.

J is TRBJ1-2 and V is TRBV6-1, with a possible D match to TRBD1 (6 bases). The CDR3 runs to 13 residues. In germline, CDR1 is MNHNS, CDR2 SASEGT. V was clipped by 3 bases and J by 3 bases, with 8 bases between them. The CDR3 sequence is CASSDGTYYGYTF. The CDR3 coding sequence is TGTGCCAGCAGTGACGGGACATACTATGGCTACACCTTC.

The genes are TRBV7-9 and TRBJ1-3; weak D call: TRBD1 (5 bases). CDR1 is SEHNR, CDR2 FQNEAQ, per germline (reference sequence). The CDR3 has 14 amino acids. The V end was cut by 2 bases, the J end by 1 base, with 6 bases between. CDR3 in DNA: TGTGCCAGCAGCTTACAGGGTTCTGGAAACACCATATATTTT. Protein sequence: CASSLQGSGNTIYF.

The chain is built from TRBV6-4 and TRBJ1-2; 7 bases match TRBD1. With V trimmed by 2 bases and J by 3 bases, 3 bases remained unmatched. The CDR3 covers 14 residues. CDR1 and CDR2 (germline): MRHNA, SNTAGT. The CDR3 DNA sequence: TGTGCCAGCAGTGACCCCGACAGGGACTATGGCTACACCTTC. It encodes CASSDPDRDYGYTF.

This clone is labeled as medium-sized (0.01 to 0.1%). The rearrangement uses TRBV10-1 and TRBJ2-1; 10 nucleotides align to TRBD1. This CDR3 spans 15 amino acids. Germline V gives CDR1 WNHNN, CDR2 SYGVQD (reference sequence). The ends lost 3 bases at V and 3 bases at J; junction bases unmatched: 2. The CDR3 region is CASSDGTGDYNEQFF. CDR3 coding DNA: TGCGCCAGCAGTGACGGGACAGGGGACTACAATGAGCAGTTCTTC.

The chain carries TRBV18 and TRBJ1-6; D gene ambiguous. Germline CDR1 and CDR2: KGHSH and LQKENI. The CDR3 covers 14 residues. V lost 6 bases, J lost 7 bases, and 13 bases lay in between. DNA for the CDR3: TGTGCCAGCTCCCTTGATAAAGGGAATTCACCCCTCCACTTT. Its translation: CASSLDKGNSPLHF.

The rearrangement uses TRBV11-3 and TRBJ2-2; D unresolved. CDR3 length: 16 residues. The germline CDR1 and CDR2 sequences are SGHNT and YENEEA. With 4 bases removed from V and 2 bases from J, the gap between germline ends came to 14 bases. The CDR3 DNA sequence: TGTGCCAGCAGCTCCCCGGGCCACCGAAACACCGGGGAGCTGTTTTTT. It specifies CASSSPGHRNTGELFF.

This clone came up a few times. The chain employs TRBV7-9 and TRBJ2-7, with D hard to call. The V and J ends lost 0 bases and 5 bases respectively, with 14 bases between them. This CDR3 contains 15 residues. Germline CDR1 reads SEHNR; CDR2 reads FQNEAQ (reference sequence). The CDR3 region is CASSLAILGWDEQYF. The CDR3 DNA reads as TGTGCCAGCAGCTTAGCGATACTGGGATGGGACGAGCAGTACTTC.

This rearrangement joins TRBV7-2 to TRBJ2-2, with 12 bases lining up with TRBD1. Germline V gene lookup returns CDR1 SGHTA and CDR2 FQGNSA. This CDR3 region has 15 residues. Losses at the gene ends were 5 bases for V and 4 bases for J; bases not matched to a gene: 2. CDR3: CASSRDRGPTGELFF. Here the CDR3 DNA reads TGTGCCAGCAGCAGGGACAGGGGGCCCACCGGGGAGCTGTTTTTT.

The gene calls are TRBV29-1 and TRBJ2-1; D is ambiguous. Germline lookup yields CDR1 SQVTM and CDR2 ANQGSEA. The CDR3 runs to 11 residues. V shed 5 bases and J shed 8 bases, with 10 bases lying between them. The CDR3 region has the DNA TGCAGCGTTTGGCGGTTAGATGAGCAGTTCTTC. As protein: CSVWRLDEQFF.

The chain combines TRBV5-1 with TRBJ1-5; 7 nucleotides match TRBD1. The germline V gene has CDR1 SGHRS and CDR2 YFSETQ. The CDR3 runs 15 residues. With 1 base clipped from V and 3 bases from J, the junction kept 4 bases outside the gene matches. The CDR3: CASSLSGGFNQPQHF. CDR3 in DNA: TGCGCCAGCAGCTTGTCAGGGGGATTCAATCAGCCCCAGCATTTT.

The chain links TRBV6-1 to TRBJ1-1, with D tentatively TRBD1 (5 bases). Trimming left V 3 bases short and J 5 bases short, with 13 bases between. This CDR3 region has 14 residues. Germline CDR1 and CDR2: MNHNS and SASEGT. The chain's CDR3 is CASSDLQGGTEAFF. Here the CDR3 DNA reads TGTGCCAGCAGTGATTTGCAGGGTGGGACTGAAGCTTTCTTT.

The genes are TRBV18 and TRBJ1-2; D is possibly TRBD1 (6 bases). The CDR3 length is 16 residues. The ends were cut back, 2 bases at V and 0 bases at J, with 13 bases in the middle. The germline V gene encodes CDR1 KGHSH and CDR2 LQKENI. The CDR3 DNA sequence: TGTGCCAGCTCACCAAATAAGGACAGCCCTAACTATGGCTACACCTTC. It yields the protein CASSPNKDSPNYGYTF.

V and J are TRBV25-1 and TRBJ2-7; 8 bases align to TRBD1. V was clipped by 1 base and J by 2 bases; unmatched bases: 7. The germline gives CDR1 MGHDK, CDR2 SYGVNS. The CDR3 totals 16 residues. CDR3 sequence reads: CASSELGTGATYEQYF. Written as DNA, the CDR3 is TGTGCCAGCAGTGAATTGGGGACAGGTGCGACCTACGAGCAGTACTTC.

With regard to this clone: Other nucleotide sequences in the sample specify the same CDR3. The V call is TRBV9, the J call TRBJ2-5; D possibly corresponds to TRBD2 (5 bases). Germline V gene lookup returns CDR1 SGDLS and CDR2 YYNGEE. CDR3 length: 13 residues. V shed 0 bases and J shed 5 bases, with 8 bases lying between them. The CDR3 DNA reads TGTGCCAGCAGCGTAGGGGGAGAGGAGACCCAGTACTTC. Translation gives CASSVGGEETQYF.

This chain links TRBV7-6 with TRBJ1-2, with D possibly being TRBD1 (5 bases). The V end was cut by 5 bases, the J end by 1 base, with 14 bases between. The CDR3 totals 15 residues. The germline V gene encodes CDR1 SGHVS and CDR2 FNYEAQ. CDR3: CASSPGPDVNYGYTF. DNA of the CDR3: TGTGCCAGCAGCCCGGGACCGGATGTTAACTATGGCTACACCTTC.

The CDR3 nucleotides are TGTGCCAGCAGCTCTTCCCGGGACAGCAGCTCCTACGAGCAGTACTTC. Protein: CASSSSRDSSSYEQYF. This chain uses TRBV7-9 with TRBJ2-7, with TRBD1 matching 7 bases. Germline trimming cut 4 bases from V and 0 bases from J; bases unmatched to any gene: 9. CDR3 length: 16 residues. Germline V lookup: CDR1 SEHNR, CDR2 FQNEAQ (reference sequence).

V gene TRBV5-6 combines with J gene TRBJ1-6; D perhaps matches TRBD1 (6 bases). Trimming left V 0 bases short and J 5 bases short, with 6 bases between. The CDR3 is 14 residues long. The germline V gene encodes CDR1 SGHDT and CDR2 YYEEEE. This CDR3 reads CASSLGTDNSPLHF. The CDR3 coding sequence is TGTGCCAGCAGCTTGGGGACAGATAATTCACCCCTCCACTTT. The full variable domain, rest sourced from reference TRBV5-6 and TRBJ1-6, is DAGVTQSPTHLIKTRGQQVTLRCSPKSGHDTVSWYQQALGQGPQFIFQYYEEEERQRGNFPDRFSGHQFPNYSSELNVNALLLGDSALYLCASSLGTDNSPLHFGNGTRLTVT.

The V and J genes are TRBV5-4 and TRBJ2-2, with a possible D match to TRBD1 (6 bases). The germline V gene has CDR1 SGHNT and CDR2 YYREEE (reference sequence). The CDR3 is 16 amino acids. The germline V and J ends were trimmed by 2 bases and 1 base, with 12 bases remaining between them. CDR3 bases: TGTGCCAGCAGCTTACAAACAGGGAGGAACACCGGGGAGCTGTTTTTT. It yields the protein CASSLQTGRNTGELFF.

CDR3 in amino acids: CASSLPLAGADTQYF. For the CDR3, the DNA is TGCGCCAGCAGCTTGCCGCTAGCGGGAGCCGATACGCAGTATTTT. The rearrangement uses TRBV5-1 and TRBJ2-3; 10 bases align to TRBD2. The CDR3 totals 15 residues. Germline loops: CDR1 SGHRS, CDR2 YFSETQ. The V and J ends lost 1 base and 6 bases, in that order; junction bases with no gene match: 5.

The chain links TRBV2 to TRBJ2-7; D is ambiguous. Germline V gene data show CDR1 as SNHLY and CDR2 as FYNNEI. The CDR3 runs 11 residues. Between the trimmed V and J ends, which lost 6 bases and 5 bases, there was a span of 8 bases. The CDR3 spells CASSGRHEQYF. In nucleotides, the CDR3 is TGTGCCAGCAGCGGGCGACACGAGCAGTACTTC.

The J gene is TRBJ2-3, the V gene TRBV5-1, with D unresolved. V was clipped by 2 bases and J by 0 bases, with 13 bases between them. The CDR3 totals 16 residues. From germline, CDR1 is SGHRS and CDR2 YFSETQ. The CDR3 loop is CASSFGPLGSTDTQYF. CDR3 coding DNA: TGCGCCAGCAGCTTTGGACCCCTCGGGAGCACAGATACGCAGTATTTT.

DNA for the CDR3: TGTGCCAGCAAGTCTGGGGGCACTGAAGCTTTCTTT. Its translation is CASKSGGTEAFF. The genes are TRBV6-6 and TRBJ1-1; D is possibly TRBD1 (5 bases). The CDR3 has 12 amino acids. Per the germline V gene, CDR1 is MNHNY and CDR2 is SVGAGI (reference sequence). V was pared by 7 bases and J by 4 bases, with 10 bases between.

The CDR3 is CASNQQGALSTEAFF. The CDR3 bases are TGTGCCAGCAATCAACAGGGGGCCCTCAGCACTGAAGCTTTCTTT. The gene calls are TRBV2 and TRBJ1-1; 9 bases line up with TRBD1. The CDR3 length is 15 residues. Unmatched junction bases numbered 10, after V lost 7 bases and J lost 4 bases. The V gene's germline CDR1 is SNHLY and CDR2 FYNNEI.

The sample holds one count of this clone. The chain couples TRBV2 to TRBJ2-1, with 15 bases fitting TRBD2. The germline V gene encodes CDR1 SNHLY and CDR2 FYNNEI. J gave up 6 bases and V 6 bases, and 9 bases lay outside the gene matches. The CDR3 is 17 residues long. DNA of the CDR3: TGTGCCAGCAGATATTCCGGGACTAGCGGGGGGCCCAATGAGCAGTTCTTC. Amino acids: CASRYSGTSGGPNEQFF.

V gene TRBV19 combines with J gene TRBJ1-1; 7 bases line up with TRBD1. This CDR3 has 16 amino acids. V gave up 3 bases and J gave up 0 bases; unmatched junction bases: 7. The germline V gene has CDR1 LNHDA and CDR2 SQIVND (reference sequence). The CDR3 is CASSIVGQRMNTEAFF. The CDR3 nucleotides are TGTGCCAGTAGTATCGTGGGACAGCGTATGAACACTGAAGCTTTCTTT.